The rows below give T cell receptor beta chains drawn from one sample of a study of T cell repertoires in cytomegalovirus infection. Each CDR3 protein gets one entry after TCRdb re-called the reads with MiXCR. The table has 490,000 or so distinct CDR3 sequences, approximately 10% seen once. Sequencing used PBMCs. These receptors were collected from a human donor in good health (CMV status not recorded). Some clones in this sample may be carry-over from other donors' samples. Both conserved end residues are part of each CDR3. The order of the fields is D gene, V gene, J gene, clone size, CDR3 DNA, CDR3 protein. The D gene is left open where the match is weak. Clone sizes are given selectively: once, few, many, or a class where the clone is expanded.

d_call: NA
v_call: TRBV6-1
j_call: TRBJ1-2
clone_size: many
cdr3_nt: TGTGCCAGCAGGTTCAGGGGAACTGGCTACACCTTC
cdr3_aa: CASRFRGTGYTF

d_call: TRBD1
v_call: TRBV5-4
j_call: TRBJ1-1
clone_size: many
cdr3_nt: TGTGCCAGCAGCTCCCGGGACAGGGTGAGCACTGAAGCTTTCTTT
cdr3_aa: CASSSRDRVSTEAFF

d_call: NA
v_call: TRBV20-1
j_call: TRBJ2-5
clone_size: few
cdr3_nt: TGCAGTGCTAGAGAAAGTCTGAGGGGGTACTTC
cdr3_aa: CSARESLRGYF

d_call: TRBD2
v_call: TRBV4-2
j_call: TRBJ2-2
clone_size: NA
cdr3_nt: TGTGCCAGCAGCCAAAACCCTAGCGGGAGGGCCGACACCGGGGAGCTGTTTTTT
cdr3_aa: CASSQNPSGRADTGELFF

d_call: NA
v_call: TRBV20-1
j_call: TRBJ1-2
clone_size: NA
cdr3_nt: TGCAGTGCTAGAGAAGGCGGAGCTAACTATGGCTACACCTTC
cdr3_aa: CSAREGGANYGYTF

d_call: TRBD1
v_call: TRBV30
j_call: TRBJ1-3
clone_size: NA
cdr3_nt: TGTGCCTGGGGGGGACAGGCTGGAAACACCATATATTTT
cdr3_aa: CAWGGQAGNTIYF

d_call: TRBD2
v_call: TRBV2
j_call: TRBJ2-1
clone_size: few
cdr3_nt: TGTGCCAGCAGTGTTCGGGGGGTGTACAATGAGCAGTTCTTC
cdr3_aa: CASSVRGVYNEQFF

d_call: NA
v_call: TRBV7-8
j_call: TRBJ2-1
clone_size: many
cdr3_nt: TGTGCCAGCAGCTCCCTCCCCACTAGCACTGAGCAGTTCTTC
cdr3_aa: CASSSLPTSTEQFF

d_call: TRBD1
v_call: TRBV18
j_call: TRBJ1-5
clone_size: many
cdr3_nt: TGTGCCAGCTCACAATACTCGGGACAGGGGGTCGGGCAAGGCAATCAGCCCCAGCATTTT
cdr3_aa: CASSQYSGQGVGQGNQPQHF

d_call: TRBD2
v_call: TRBV7-3
j_call: TRBJ2-1
clone_size: many
cdr3_nt: TGTGCCAGCAGCTTAATTGACAGACTAGCGGGCACGAGCTCCTACAATGAGCAGTTCTTC
cdr3_aa: CASSLIDRLAGTSSYNEQFF

d_call: NA
v_call: TRBV29-1
j_call: TRBJ2-3
clone_size: many
cdr3_nt: TGCAGCGTCACTAGTTCTGCAGATACGCAGTATTTT
cdr3_aa: CSVTSSADTQYF

d_call: TRBD1
v_call: TRBV27
j_call: TRBJ1-4
clone_size: many
cdr3_nt: TGTGCCAGCAGACCCCCCGGGACAGGGAATGAAAAACTGTTTTTT
cdr3_aa: CASRPPGTGNEKLFF

d_call: NA
v_call: TRBV5-4
j_call: TRBJ2-1
clone_size: many
cdr3_nt: TGTGCCAGCAGCCCCTTCTCTGTCAATGAGCAGTTCTTC
cdr3_aa: CASSPFSVNEQFF

d_call: NA
v_call: TRBV12-3/TRBV12-4
j_call: TRBJ1-5
clone_size: many
cdr3_nt: TGTGCCACCACTAGACAGGTCAATCAGCCCCAGCATTTT
cdr3_aa: CATTRQVNQPQHF

d_call: TRBD1
v_call: TRBV10-3
j_call: TRBJ1-4
clone_size: few
cdr3_nt: TGTGCCACCGCCCCGGGACAGCTTAATGAAAAACTGTTTTTT
cdr3_aa: CATAPGQLNEKLFF

d_call: NA
v_call: TRBV7-9
j_call: TRBJ1-5
clone_size: many
cdr3_nt: TGTGCCAGCAGCTATGCAGGGCCTAATCAGCCCCAGCATTTT
cdr3_aa: CASSYAGPNQPQHF

d_call: NA
v_call: TRBV6-2/TRBV6-3
j_call: TRBJ2-5
clone_size: many
cdr3_nt: TGTGCCAGCAACAGGGTGGAGTTGGAGACCCAGTACTTC
cdr3_aa: CASNRVELETQYF

d_call: TRBD2
v_call: TRBV3-1
j_call: TRBJ2-7
clone_size: few
cdr3_nt: TGTGCCAGCAGCCAAGGACTAGCGGCCTACGAGCAGTACTTC
cdr3_aa: CASSQGLAAYEQYF

d_call: TRBD2
v_call: TRBV6-2/TRBV6-3
j_call: TRBJ2-1
clone_size: NA
cdr3_nt: TGTGCCACCGGACTAGCGGGAATAAATGAGCAGTTCTTC
cdr3_aa: CATGLAGINEQFF

d_call: TRBD2
v_call: TRBV5-1
j_call: TRBJ2-1
clone_size: many
cdr3_nt: TGCGCCAGCAGCCGGGCGGGAGTGGACTACAATGAGCAGTTCTTC
cdr3_aa: CASSRAGVDYNEQFF

d_call: NA
v_call: TRBV7-9
j_call: TRBJ2-3
clone_size: many
cdr3_nt: TGTGCCACCGAGGGACTGCACTTCACAGATACGCAGTATTTT
cdr3_aa: CATEGLHFTDTQYF

d_call: NA
v_call: TRBV29-1
j_call: TRBJ2-1
clone_size: many
cdr3_nt: TGCAGCGTTTCCCTATCGGTTTACAATGAGCAGTTCTTC
cdr3_aa: CSVSLSVYNEQFF

d_call: NA
v_call: TRBV28
j_call: TRBJ2-7
clone_size: many
cdr3_nt: TGTGCCAGCAGTCCCCTAGTAGGCGAGCAGTACTTC
cdr3_aa: CASSPLVGEQYF

d_call: TRBD1
v_call: TRBV7-9
j_call: TRBJ2-1
clone_size: few
cdr3_nt: TGTGCCAGCAGCACGTTCTCGGACAGGGGGGGGTATGAGCAGTTCTTC
cdr3_aa: CASSTFSDRGGYEQFF

d_call: NA
v_call: TRBV23-1
j_call: TRBJ2-7
clone_size: NA
cdr3_nt: TGCGCCAGTCGGGCGGTTCAGAGCTCCTACGAGCAGTACTTC
cdr3_aa: CASRAVQSSYEQYF

d_call: TRBD2
v_call: TRBV11-3
j_call: TRBJ2-4
clone_size: NA
cdr3_nt: TGTGCCAGCAGCCGGACAGCGGGGGGATCTTTACACTTC
cdr3_aa: CASSRTAGGSLHF

d_call: NA
v_call: TRBV28
j_call: TRBJ2-1
clone_size: NA
cdr3_nt: TGTGCCAGCAGTTCTCCCCTCCGGCGGAGCTCCTACAATGAGCAGTTCTTC
cdr3_aa: CASSSPLRRSSYNEQFF

d_call: TRBD1
v_call: TRBV4-1
j_call: TRBJ2-7
clone_size: many
cdr3_nt: TGCGCCAGCAGCCAAGCGATTTTGGGGACAGGATTTTACGAGCAGTACTTC
cdr3_aa: CASSQAILGTGFYEQYF

d_call: TRBD1
v_call: TRBV20-1
j_call: TRBJ2-1
clone_size: few
cdr3_nt: TGCAGTGCTAGAGTTTGGACAGGGACAAACAATGAGCAGTTCTTC
cdr3_aa: CSARVWTGTNNEQFF

d_call: TRBD1
v_call: TRBV14
j_call: TRBJ1-1
clone_size: many
cdr3_nt: TGTGCCAGCAGCACCCGCGGGACAGGGGGCGCGCCTGAAGCTTTCTTT
cdr3_aa: CASSTRGTGGAPEAFF

d_call: NA
v_call: TRBV7-9
j_call: TRBJ2-7
clone_size: many
cdr3_nt: TGTGCCAGCAGCTCAAATGCGGACAGCAAGTACTTC
cdr3_aa: CASSSNADSKYF

d_call: TRBD2
v_call: TRBV6-1
j_call: TRBJ2-7
clone_size: many
cdr3_nt: TGTGCCAGCAGCGCTCTAGCGGGGGGAGCCTACGAGCAGTACTTC
cdr3_aa: CASSALAGGAYEQYF